This is a list of T cell receptor beta chains from one sample in a study of T cells after yellow fever vaccination. TCRdb fed the 5' RACE reads into MiXCR, producing one record per CDR3 protein. The table records 300,000 to 450,000 distinct CDR3 sequences, 6% to 8% of them present only once. Sample: PBMCs, taken 5 days after the yellow fever booster vaccination. These receptors were obtained from a man aged 30 to 39 who received the YFV17D yellow fever vaccine. The CDR3 runs from the conserved cysteine through the conserved F or W. Each record gives: V gene, D gene, clone size, J gene, CDR3 protein, CDR3 DNA. The D gene is left open where the match is weak. For some rows the clone size is stated as once, few or many, or as a class when expanded; others skip it.

TRBV20-1	TRBD2	few	TRBJ2-3	CSARDYWAGGIDTQYF	TGCAGTGCTAGAGACTACTGGGCGGGAGGCATAGATACGCAGTATTTT
TRBV5-1	-	many	TRBJ2-7	CASSRGDITYEQYF	TGCGCCAGCAGCCGCGGGGACATAACCTACGAGCAGTACTTC
TRBV28	-	few	TRBJ1-2	CASRAGTTYYGYTF	TGTGCCAGCAGAGCCGGGACAACCTACTATGGCTACACCTTC
TRBV5-1	TRBD2	many	TRBJ2-7	CASSLGGRERGEQYF	TGCGCCAGCAGCTTGGGAGGGCGGGAGAGAGGCGAGCAGTACTTC
TRBV7-3	TRBD1	few	TRBJ2-7	CASSFSPGQGGPQYF	TGTGCCAGCAGCTTTTCTCCGGGACAGGGTGGTCCGCAGTACTTC
TRBV7-6	TRBD2	many	TRBJ2-3	CASSSGGFGGLTDTQYF	TGTGCCAGCAGCTCGGGGGGGTTCGGGGGACTGACAGATACGCAGTATTTT
TRBV20-1	-	-	TRBJ2-3	CSARHVRDTQYF	TGCAGTGCTAGGCACGTTCGAGATACGCAGTATTTT
TRBV6-5	TRBD1	-	TRBJ2-7	CASSNTGTGSYEQYF	TGTGCCAGCAGTAACACCGGGACAGGATCCTACGAGCAGTACTTC
TRBV5-4	TRBD2	few	TRBJ2-1	CASSLENMASGKISYNEQFF	TGTGCCAGCAGCTTGGAGAATATGGCTAGCGGGAAGATCTCCTACAATGAGCAGTTCTTC
TRBV28	-	many	TRBJ2-1	CASSFAPQQAGRFF	TGTGCCAGCAGTTTTGCTCCACAGCAGGCTGGTAGGTTCTTC
TRBV5-1	-	many	TRBJ2-7	CASSAGAIGPGYFSYEQYF	TGCGCCAGCAGCGCAGGTGCCATAGGGCCGGGTTATTTTTCCTACGAGCAGTACTTC
TRBV11-2	TRBD2	many	TRBJ2-1	CASSPGLAGGMTYSYNEQFF	TGTGCCAGCAGCCCGGGACTAGCGGGAGGTATGACCTACTCCTACAATGAGCAGTTCTTC
TRBV11-2	-	many	TRBJ2-1	CASSKTQRVSYNEQFF	TGTGCCAGCAGCAAAACCCAGCGGGTATCCTACAATGAGCAGTTCTTC
TRBV5-1	-	-	TRBJ2-3	CASSLEGGTNTDTQYF	TGCGCCAGCAGCTTGGAGGGCGGAACTAACACAGATACGCAGTATTTT
TRBV6-5	-	-	TRBJ2-3	CASSDSLGTDTQYF	TGTGCCAGCAGTGACTCCTTGGGCACAGATACGCAGTATTTT
TRBV20-1	TRBD1	-	TRBJ2-3	CSATGQGAQYTQYF	TGCAGTGCAACCGGACAGGGGGCTCAGTATACGCAGTATTTT
TRBV19	-	-	TRBJ2-5	CASSTRQVQETQYF	TGTGCCAGTAGTACAAGACAGGTACAAGAGACCCAGTACTTC
TRBV3-1	TRBD1	-	TRBJ2-5	CASCLSAGGFETQYF	TGTGCCAGCTGCCTAAGTGCAGGGGGCTTTGAGACCCAGTACTTC